This TCR beta chain was identified during a study of blood T cell repertoires in COVID-19 (dated by TCRdb to 2018 to 2021). Broadly, across the study: Collaborator samples came from the United States, Italy and Spain and covered acute and convalescent phases of COVID-19. The material from the prospective study consisted of cDNA or gDNA derived from T cells, B-cell-depleted T cells, or PBMCs. Samples were obtained from the ongoing ImmuneRACE study (first 160 participants) and from 1,000 to 1,500 subjects provided by 6 global collaborators. The dataset comprised deeply sampled blood TCRbeta repertoires from subjects exposed to, actively infected with, or recovered from COVID-19. Where HLA class I and class II types were available, the types were taken from metadata supplied by the sample provider, not from assay-based typing. A freely available public database, intended as a resource for researchers studying the immune response to SARS-CoV-2, is where the repertoires were released. Sample metadata almost always included a de-identified subject ID, COVID-19 status, age in years and sex. The paper's findings and limits, for the study overall: Clinical and demographic metadata were provided uncurated, with the amount varying by source and participant.

With respect to this clone: Its specific antigen is unknown. No base quality values were provided; no much bigger clone lies one nucleotide off.

The collaborating institutions used their own protocols to collect whole blood in K2EDTA tubes. For TCRbeta analysis, collaborators shipped samples in one of three forms: frozen whole blood, isolated PBMCs, or DNA extracted from either of those sample types. TCRbeta CDR3 regions were amplified from genomic DNA using the immunoSEQ Assay, a bias-controlled multiplex PCR. Regarding the original processing steps: Nucleated cell counts per sample were estimated from amplification of reference gene primers within the assay. To quantify the absolute abundance of each unique TCRbeta CDR3 rearrangement, sequence reads were collapsed and filtered. For each sample, productive Simpson clonality was calculated as the square root of Simpson's diversity index over productive rearrangements. Here the immuneACCESS table is served through TCRdb, limited to in-frame sequences with V and J called. Missing clones are a known gap in these copies; in checked studies unresolved V genes cover under half, and the rest lacks a known reason. From that table come the V and J calls and clone size; the DNA was used to work out D and trimming. Across this sample there are approximately 210,000 clones, with about four fifths seen only once. The ten top clones hold about 12% of the sample.

The sequencing sample was made of peripheral blood. This clonotype was obtained from a woman aged 40 to 55 with acute or convalescent COVID-19.

CDR3 protein: CASSMEQGVAAEAFF. The sequenced DNA is TGTGCCAGTAGTATGGAACAGGGGGTTGCGGCTGAAGCTTTCTTT. This chain joins TRBV19 to TRBJ1-1, with 8 bases matching TRBD1. The CDR3 spans 15 residues, from the cysteine through the phenylalanine. This entry keeps only the CDR3 DNA: 45 bases, framed from base 1. The CDR1 and CDR2 encoded by the germline V gene (reference sequence) are LNHDA and SQIVND. After removal of 3 bases from V and 6 bases from J, the junction retains 9 bases not matched to a gene. Supplemented by the reference TRBV19 and TRBJ1-1 proteins around the CDR3, the complete variable domain is DGGITQSPKYLFRKEGQNVTLSCEQNLNHDAMYWYRQDPGQGLRLIYYSQIVNDFQKGDIAEGYSVSREKKESFPLTVTSAQKNPTAFYLCASSMEQGVAAEAFFGQGTRLTVV.